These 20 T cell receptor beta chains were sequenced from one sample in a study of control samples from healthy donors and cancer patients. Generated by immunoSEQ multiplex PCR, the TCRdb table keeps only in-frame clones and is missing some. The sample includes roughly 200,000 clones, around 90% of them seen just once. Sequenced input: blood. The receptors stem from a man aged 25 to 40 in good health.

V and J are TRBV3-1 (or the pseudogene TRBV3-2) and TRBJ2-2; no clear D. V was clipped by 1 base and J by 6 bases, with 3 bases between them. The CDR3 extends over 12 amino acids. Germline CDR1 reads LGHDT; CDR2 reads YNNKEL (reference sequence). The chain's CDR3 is CASSQGPGELFF. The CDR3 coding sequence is TGTGCCAGCAGCCAAGGGCCCGGGGAGCTGTTTTTT.

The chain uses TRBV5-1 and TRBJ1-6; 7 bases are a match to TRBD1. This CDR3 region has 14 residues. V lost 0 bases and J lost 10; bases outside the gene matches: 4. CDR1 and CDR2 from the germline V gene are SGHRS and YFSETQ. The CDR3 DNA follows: TGCGCCAGCAGCTTGGAGGGACAGAGCTCACCCCTCCACTTT. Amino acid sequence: CASSLEGQSSPLHF.

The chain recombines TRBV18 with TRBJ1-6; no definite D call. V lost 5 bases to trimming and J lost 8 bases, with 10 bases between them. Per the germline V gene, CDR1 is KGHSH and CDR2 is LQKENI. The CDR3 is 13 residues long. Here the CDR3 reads CASSSVMDSPLHF. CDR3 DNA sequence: TGTGCCAGCTCATCCGTGATGGATTCACCCCTCCACTTT.

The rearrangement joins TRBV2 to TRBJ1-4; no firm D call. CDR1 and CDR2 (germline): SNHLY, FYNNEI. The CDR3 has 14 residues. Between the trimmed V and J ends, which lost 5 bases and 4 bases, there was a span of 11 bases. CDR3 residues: CASSRGPYNEKLFF. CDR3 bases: TGTGCCAGCAGTCGCGGTCCCTATAATGAAAAACTGTTTTTT.

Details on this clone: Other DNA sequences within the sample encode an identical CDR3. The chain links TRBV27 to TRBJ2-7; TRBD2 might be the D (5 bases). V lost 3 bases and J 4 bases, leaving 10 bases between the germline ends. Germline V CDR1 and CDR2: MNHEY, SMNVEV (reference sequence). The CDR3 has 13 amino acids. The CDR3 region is CASSFAREYEQYF. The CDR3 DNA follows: TGTGCCAGCAGTTTCGCAAGGGAGTACGAGCAGTACTTC.

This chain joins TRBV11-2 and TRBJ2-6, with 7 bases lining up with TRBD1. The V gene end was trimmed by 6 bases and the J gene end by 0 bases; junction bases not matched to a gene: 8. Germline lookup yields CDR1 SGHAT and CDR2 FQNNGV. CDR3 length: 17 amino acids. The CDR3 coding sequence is TGTGCCAGCAGATCCCCGGGACAGAGCTCTGGGGCCAACGTCCTGACTTTC. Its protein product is CASRSPGQSSGANVLTF.

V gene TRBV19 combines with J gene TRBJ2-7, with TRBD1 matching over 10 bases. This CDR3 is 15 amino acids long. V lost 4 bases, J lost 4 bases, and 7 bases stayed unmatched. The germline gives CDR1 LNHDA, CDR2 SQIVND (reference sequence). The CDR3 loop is CASSTGTGDIYEQYF. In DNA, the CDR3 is TGTGCCAGTAGTACTGGGACAGGGGATATTTACGAGCAGTACTTC. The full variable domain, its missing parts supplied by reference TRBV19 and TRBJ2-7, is DGGITQSPKYLFRKEGQNVTLSCEQNLNHDAMYWYRQDPGQGLRLIYYSQIVNDFQKGDIAEGYSVSREKKESFPLTVTSAQKNPTAFYLCASSTGTGDIYEQYFGPGTRLTVT.

CDR3: CSVQTEAYEQYF. The CDR3 DNA is TGCAGCGTACAGACAGAGGCCTACGAGCAGTACTTC. The chain combines TRBV29-1 with TRBJ2-7; possible D gene TRBD1, 5 bases. CDR3 length: 12 residues. Germline-derived CDR1 and CDR2 are SQVTM and ANQGSEA. Deletions cut 6 bases from V and 2 bases from J, with 11 bases between.

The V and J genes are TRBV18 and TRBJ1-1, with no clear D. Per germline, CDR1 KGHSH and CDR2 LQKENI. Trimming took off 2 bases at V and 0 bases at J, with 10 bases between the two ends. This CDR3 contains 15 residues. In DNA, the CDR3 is TGTGCCAGCTCACCAATGAAAACGATGAACACTGAAGCTTTCTTT. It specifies CASSPMKTMNTEAFF.

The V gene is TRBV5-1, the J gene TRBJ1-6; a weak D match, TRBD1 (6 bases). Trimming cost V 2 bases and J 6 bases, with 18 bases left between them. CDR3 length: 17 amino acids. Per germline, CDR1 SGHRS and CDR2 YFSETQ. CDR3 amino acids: CASSFGDPGGSNSPLHF. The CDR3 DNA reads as TGCGCCAGCAGCTTTGGGGACCCGGGGGGCAGTAATTCACCCCTCCACTTT.

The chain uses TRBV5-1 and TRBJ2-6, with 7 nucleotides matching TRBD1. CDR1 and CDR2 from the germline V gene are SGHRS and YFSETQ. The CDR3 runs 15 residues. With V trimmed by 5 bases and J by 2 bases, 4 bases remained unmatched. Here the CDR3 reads CASSGQVTGANVLTF. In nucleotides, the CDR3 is TGCGCCAGCAGTGGACAGGTGACTGGGGCCAACGTCCTGACTTTC. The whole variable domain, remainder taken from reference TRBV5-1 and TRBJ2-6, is KAGVTQTPRYLIKTRGQQVTLSCSPISGHRSVSWYQQTPGQGLQFLFEYFSETQRNKGNFPGRFSGRQFSNSRSEMNVSTLELGDSALYLCASSGQVTGANVLTFGAGSRLTVL.

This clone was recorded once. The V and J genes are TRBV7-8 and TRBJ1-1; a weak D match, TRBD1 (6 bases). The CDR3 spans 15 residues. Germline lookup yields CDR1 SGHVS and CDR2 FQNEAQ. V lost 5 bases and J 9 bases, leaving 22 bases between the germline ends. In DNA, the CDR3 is TGTGCCAGCAGCACCAGGGGAGTCCCGGCCTTACAAGCTTTCTTT. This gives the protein CASSTRGVPALQAFF.

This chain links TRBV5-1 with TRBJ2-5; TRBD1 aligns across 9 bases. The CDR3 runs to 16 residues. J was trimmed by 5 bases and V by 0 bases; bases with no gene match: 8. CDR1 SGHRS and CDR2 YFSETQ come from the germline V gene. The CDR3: CASSLADGTGSETQYF. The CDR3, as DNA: TGCGCCAGCAGCTTGGCCGACGGGACAGGGAGCGAGACCCAGTACTTC.

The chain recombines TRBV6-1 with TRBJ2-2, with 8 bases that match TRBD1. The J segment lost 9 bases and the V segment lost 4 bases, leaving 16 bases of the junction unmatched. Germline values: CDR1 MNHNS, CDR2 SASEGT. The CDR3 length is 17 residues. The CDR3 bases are TGTGCCAGCAGTGCGGAAGGCGGACAGGGACGGTACCGGGAGCTGTTTTTT. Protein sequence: CASSAEGGQGRYRELFF.

For the CDR3, the DNA is TGTGCCAGCAGTGATCCGGCACAGGGGTTCAACACTGAAGCTTTCTTT. As protein: CASSDPAQGFNTEAFF. The chain couples TRBV6-1 to TRBJ1-1; TRBD1 matches 7 bases. The length of the CDR3 is 16 residues. V lost 3 bases to trimming and J lost 2 bases; unmatched junction nucleotides: 9. In germline, CDR1 is MNHNS, CDR2 SASEGT.

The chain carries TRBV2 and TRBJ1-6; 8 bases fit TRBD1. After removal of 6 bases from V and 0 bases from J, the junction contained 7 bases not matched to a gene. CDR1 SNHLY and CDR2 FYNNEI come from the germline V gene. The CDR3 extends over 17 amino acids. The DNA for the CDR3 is TGTGCCAGCAGGACAGGGGTCGCAGGCTCCTATAATTCACCCCTCCACTTT. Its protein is CASRTGVAGSYNSPLHF.

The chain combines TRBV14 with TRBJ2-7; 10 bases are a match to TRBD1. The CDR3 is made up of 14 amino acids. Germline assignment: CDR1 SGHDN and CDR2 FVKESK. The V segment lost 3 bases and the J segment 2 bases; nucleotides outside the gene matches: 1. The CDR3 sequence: CASSQGQGTYEQYF. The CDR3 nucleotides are TGTGCCAGCAGCCAGGGACAGGGGACCTACGAGCAGTACTTC.

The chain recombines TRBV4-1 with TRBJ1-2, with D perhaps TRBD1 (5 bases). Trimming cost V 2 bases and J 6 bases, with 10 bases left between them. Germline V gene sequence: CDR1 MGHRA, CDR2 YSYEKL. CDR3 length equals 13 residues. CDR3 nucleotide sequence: TGCGCCAGCAGCCAACGGGGGATTGATGGCTACACCTTC. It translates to CASSQRGIDGYTF.

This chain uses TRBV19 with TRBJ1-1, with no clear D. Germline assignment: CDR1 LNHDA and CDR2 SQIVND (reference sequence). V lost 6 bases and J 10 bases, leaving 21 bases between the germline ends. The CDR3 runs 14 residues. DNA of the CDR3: TGTGCCAGTAGCGGTATCGGGAGCCAACTCAGAGCTTTCTTT. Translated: CASSGIGSQLRAFF.

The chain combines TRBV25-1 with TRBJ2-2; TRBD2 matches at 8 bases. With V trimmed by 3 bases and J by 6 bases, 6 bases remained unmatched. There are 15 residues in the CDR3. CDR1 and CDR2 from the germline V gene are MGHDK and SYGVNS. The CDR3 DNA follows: TGTGCCAGCAGTGAGGTCTTCGGGGGGGCCGGGGAGCTGTTTTTT. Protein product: CASSEVFGGAGELFF.